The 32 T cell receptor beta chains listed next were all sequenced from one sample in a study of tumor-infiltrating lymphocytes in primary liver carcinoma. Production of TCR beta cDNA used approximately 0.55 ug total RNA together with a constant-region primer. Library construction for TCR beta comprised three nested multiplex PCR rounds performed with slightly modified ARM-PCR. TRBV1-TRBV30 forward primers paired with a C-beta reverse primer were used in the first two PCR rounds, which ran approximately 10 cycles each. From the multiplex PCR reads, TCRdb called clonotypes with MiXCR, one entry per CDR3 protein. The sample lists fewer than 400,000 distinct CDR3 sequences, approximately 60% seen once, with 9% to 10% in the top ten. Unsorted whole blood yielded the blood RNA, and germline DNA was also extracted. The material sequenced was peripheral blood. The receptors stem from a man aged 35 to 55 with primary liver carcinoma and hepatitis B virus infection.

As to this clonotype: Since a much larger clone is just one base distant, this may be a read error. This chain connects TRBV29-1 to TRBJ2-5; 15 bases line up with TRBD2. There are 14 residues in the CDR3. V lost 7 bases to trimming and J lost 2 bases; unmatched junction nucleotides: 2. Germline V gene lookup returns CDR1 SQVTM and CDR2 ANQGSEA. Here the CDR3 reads CSAGTSGRQETQYF. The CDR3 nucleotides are TGCAGCGCGGGGACTAGCGGGAGGCAAGAGACCCAGTACTTC.

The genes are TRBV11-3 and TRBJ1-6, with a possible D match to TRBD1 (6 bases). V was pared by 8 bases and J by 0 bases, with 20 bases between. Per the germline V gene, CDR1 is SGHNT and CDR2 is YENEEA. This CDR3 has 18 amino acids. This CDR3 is CASGPEGEVHSYNSPLHF. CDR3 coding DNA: TGTGCCAGCGGCCCCGAGGGGGAAGTACACTCCTATAATTCACCCCTCCACTTT.

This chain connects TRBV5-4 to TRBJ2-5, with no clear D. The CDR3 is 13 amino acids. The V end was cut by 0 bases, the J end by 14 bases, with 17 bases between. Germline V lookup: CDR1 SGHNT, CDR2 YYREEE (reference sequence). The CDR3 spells CASSLDRRETRYF. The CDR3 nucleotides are TGTGCCAGCAGCTTGGATAGGCGAGAGACCCGATACTTC.

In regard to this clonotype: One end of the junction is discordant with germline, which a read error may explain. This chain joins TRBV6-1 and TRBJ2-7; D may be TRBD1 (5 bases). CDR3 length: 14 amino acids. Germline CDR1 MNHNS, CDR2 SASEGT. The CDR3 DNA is TGTGTCAGCCTCGTAGGACACCCTCACGGCGAGCAGTACTTC. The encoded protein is CVSLVGHPHGEQYF.

The CDR3 is CATYGRPRGEQFF. The CDR3 nucleotides read TGTGCCACCTATGGGAGGCCGCGGGGTGAGCAGTTCTTC. The chain links TRBV28 to TRBJ2-1; D possibly corresponds to TRBD2 (6 bases). Trimming cost V 10 bases and J 9 bases, with 19 bases left between them. The CDR3 loop spans 13 amino acids. The germline V gene encodes CDR1 MDHEN and CDR2 SYDVKM.

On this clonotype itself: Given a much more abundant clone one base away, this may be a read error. The CDR3 here is CASSQDSSTSCYNNEQFF. The CDR3 coding sequence is TGTGCCAGCAGCCAAGACTCATCGACTAGCTGCTATAACAATGAGCAGTTCTTC. The chain uses TRBV14 and TRBJ2-1, with 7 positions matching TRBD2. The CDR3 has 18 amino acids. The V gene end was trimmed by 0 bases and the J gene end by 5 bases; junction bases not matched to a gene: 13. The germline CDR1 and CDR2 sequences are SGHDN and FVKESK.

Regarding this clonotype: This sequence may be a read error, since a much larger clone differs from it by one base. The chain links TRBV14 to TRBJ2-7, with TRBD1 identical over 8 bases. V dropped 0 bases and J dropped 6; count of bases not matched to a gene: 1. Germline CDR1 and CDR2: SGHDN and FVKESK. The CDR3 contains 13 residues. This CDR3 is CASSQETGAEQYF. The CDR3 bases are TGTGCCAGCAGCCAAGAGACAGGGGCCGAGCAGTACTTC. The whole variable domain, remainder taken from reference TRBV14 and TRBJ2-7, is EAGVTQFPSHSVIEKGQTVTLRCDPISGHDNLYWYRRVMGKEIKFLLHFVKESKQDESGMPNNRFLAERTGGTYSTLKVQPAELEDSGVYFCASSQETGAEQYFGPGTRLTVT.

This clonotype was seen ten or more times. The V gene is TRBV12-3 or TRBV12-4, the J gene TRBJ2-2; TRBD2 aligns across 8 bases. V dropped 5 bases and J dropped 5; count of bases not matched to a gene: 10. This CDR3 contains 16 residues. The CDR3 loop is CASSGRVAGYTGELFF. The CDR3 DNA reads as TGTGCCAGCAGTGGCCGCGTAGCGGGATATACCGGGGAGCTGTTTTTT.

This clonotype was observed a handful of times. The chain's CDR3 is CASSPGLAGATYEQYF. CDR3 in DNA: TGCGCCAGCAGCCCCGGACTAGCGGGAGCTACCTACGAGCAGTACTTC. The rearrangement joins TRBV5-1 to TRBJ2-7; 13 bases map to TRBD2. The CDR3 has 16 residues. Trimming at V came to 4 bases and at J to 2 bases, leaving 6 bases not matched to a gene. Looked up from germline, CDR1 is SGHRS and CDR2 is YFSETQ.

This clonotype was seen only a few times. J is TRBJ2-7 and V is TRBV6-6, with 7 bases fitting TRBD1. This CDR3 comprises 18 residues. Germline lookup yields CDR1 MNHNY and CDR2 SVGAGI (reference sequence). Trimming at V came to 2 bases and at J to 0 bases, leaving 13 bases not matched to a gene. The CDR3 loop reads CASSYPRETGLLSYEQYF. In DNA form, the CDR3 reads TGTGCCAGCAGTTACCCTAGAGAGACAGGGCTCCTCTCCTACGAGCAGTACTTC.

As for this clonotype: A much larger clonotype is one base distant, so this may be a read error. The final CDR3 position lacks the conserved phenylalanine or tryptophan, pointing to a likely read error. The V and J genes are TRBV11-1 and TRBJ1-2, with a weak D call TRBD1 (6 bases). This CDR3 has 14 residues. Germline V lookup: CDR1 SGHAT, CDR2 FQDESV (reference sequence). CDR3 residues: CGSSFSQGDGGYTL. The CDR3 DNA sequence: TGTGGCAGCAGCTTTTCACAGGGAGACGGTGGCTACACCCTC.

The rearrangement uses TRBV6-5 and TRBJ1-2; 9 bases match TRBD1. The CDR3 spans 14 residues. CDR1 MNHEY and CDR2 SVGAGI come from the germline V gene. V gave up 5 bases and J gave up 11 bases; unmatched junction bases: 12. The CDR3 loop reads CASSVRDRVFGYTF. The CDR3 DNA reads TGTGCCAGCAGTGTCCGGGACAGGGTATTTGGTTACACCTTC.

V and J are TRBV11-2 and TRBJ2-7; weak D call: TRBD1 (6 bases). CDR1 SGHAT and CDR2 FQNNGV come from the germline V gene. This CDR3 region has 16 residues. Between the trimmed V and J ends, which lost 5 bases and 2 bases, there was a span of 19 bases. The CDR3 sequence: CASSPGWGRGTYEQYV. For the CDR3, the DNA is TGTGCCAGCAGCCCAGGGTGGGGGCGAGGCACCTACGAGCAGTACGTC.

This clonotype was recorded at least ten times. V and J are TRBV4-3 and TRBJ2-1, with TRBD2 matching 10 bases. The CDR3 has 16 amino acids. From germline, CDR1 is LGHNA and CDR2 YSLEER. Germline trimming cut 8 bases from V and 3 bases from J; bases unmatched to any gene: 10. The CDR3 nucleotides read TGCGCCAGCGCAGGGGGCCCTAGCGGGAGCTACAATGAGCAGTTCTTC. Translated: CASAGGPSGSYNEQFF.

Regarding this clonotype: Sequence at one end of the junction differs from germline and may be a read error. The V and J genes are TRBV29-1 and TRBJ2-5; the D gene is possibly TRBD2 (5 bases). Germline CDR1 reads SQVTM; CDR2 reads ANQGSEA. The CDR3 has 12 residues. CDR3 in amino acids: CAGEGATETQCF. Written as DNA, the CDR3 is TGCGCCGGGGAAGGTGCGACGGAGACCCAGTGCTTC.

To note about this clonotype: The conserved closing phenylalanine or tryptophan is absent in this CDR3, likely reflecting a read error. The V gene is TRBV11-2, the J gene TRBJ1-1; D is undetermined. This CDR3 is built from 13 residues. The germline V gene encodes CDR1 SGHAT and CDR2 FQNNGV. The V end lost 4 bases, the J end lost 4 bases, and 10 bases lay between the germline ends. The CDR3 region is CASSSVIGTEAFS. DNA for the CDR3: TGTGCCAGCAGCTCGGTGATCGGCACTGAAGCTTTCTCT.

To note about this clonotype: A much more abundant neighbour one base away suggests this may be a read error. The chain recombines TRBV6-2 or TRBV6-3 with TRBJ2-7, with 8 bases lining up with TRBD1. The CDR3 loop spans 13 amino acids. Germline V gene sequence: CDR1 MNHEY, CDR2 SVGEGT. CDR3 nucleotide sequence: TGTACCAGCAGTTACACAGGGGGCTACGAGCAGTACTTC. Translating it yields CTSSYTGGYEQYF.

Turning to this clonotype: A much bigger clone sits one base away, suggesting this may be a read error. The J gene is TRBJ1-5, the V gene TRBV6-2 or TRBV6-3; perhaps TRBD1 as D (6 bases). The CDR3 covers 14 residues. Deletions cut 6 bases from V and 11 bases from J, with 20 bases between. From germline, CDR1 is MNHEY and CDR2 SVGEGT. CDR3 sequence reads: CASRSGTQVGSQHF. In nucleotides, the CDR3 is TGTGCCAGCAGAAGTGGGACACAGGTTGGTTCCCAGCATTTT.

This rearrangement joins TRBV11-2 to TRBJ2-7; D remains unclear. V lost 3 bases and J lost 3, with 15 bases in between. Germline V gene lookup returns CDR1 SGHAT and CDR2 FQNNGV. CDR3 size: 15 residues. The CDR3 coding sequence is TGTGCCAGCAGCTTGGTGGTACTTGCATGCTACGAGCAGTACTTC. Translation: CASSLVVLACYEQYF. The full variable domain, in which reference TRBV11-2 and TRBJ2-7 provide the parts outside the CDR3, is EAGVAQSPRYKIIEKRQSVAFWCNPISGHATLYWYQQILGQGPKLLIQFQNNGVVDDSQLPKDRFSAERLKGVDSTLKIQPAKLEDSAVYLCASSLVVLACYEQYFGPGTRLTVT.

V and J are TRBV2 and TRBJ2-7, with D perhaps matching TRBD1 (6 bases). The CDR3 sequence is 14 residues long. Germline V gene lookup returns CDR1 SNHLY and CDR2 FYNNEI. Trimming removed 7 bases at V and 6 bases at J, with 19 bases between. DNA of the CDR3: TGTGCCAGCAAGGGCAGGGGTATCCAAGGCGAGCAGTACTTC. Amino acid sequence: CASKGRGIQGEQYF.

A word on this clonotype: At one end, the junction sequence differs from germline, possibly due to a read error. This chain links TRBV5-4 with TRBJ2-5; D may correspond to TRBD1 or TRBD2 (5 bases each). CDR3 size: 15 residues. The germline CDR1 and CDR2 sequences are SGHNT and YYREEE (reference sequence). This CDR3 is CASSVGTETQETRYF. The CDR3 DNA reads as TGTGCCAGCAGCGTAGGGACGGAGACTCAAGAGACCCGGTACTTC.

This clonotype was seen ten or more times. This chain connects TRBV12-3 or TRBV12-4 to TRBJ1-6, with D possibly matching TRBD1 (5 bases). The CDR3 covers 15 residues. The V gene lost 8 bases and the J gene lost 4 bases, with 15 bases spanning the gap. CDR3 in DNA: TGTGCCAGCTCCCGCCGGGGGTATTATAATTCACCCCTCCACTTT. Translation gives CASSRRGYYNSPLHF.

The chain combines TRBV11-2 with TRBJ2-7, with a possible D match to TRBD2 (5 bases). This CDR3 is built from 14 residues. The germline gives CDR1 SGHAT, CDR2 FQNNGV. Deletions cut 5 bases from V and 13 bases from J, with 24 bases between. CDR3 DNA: TGTGCCAGCAGCCTGCTGGATGAAACTCAGCGGACTTACTTC. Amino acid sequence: CASSLLDETQRTYF.

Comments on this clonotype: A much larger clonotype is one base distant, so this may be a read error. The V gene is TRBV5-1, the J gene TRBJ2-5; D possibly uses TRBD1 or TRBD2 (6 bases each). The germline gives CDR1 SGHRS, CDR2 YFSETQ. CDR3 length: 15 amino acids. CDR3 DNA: TGCGCCAGCTGTGGCCAACCCGGGGGACAAGAGATCCAGTACTTC. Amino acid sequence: CASCGQPGGQEIQYF. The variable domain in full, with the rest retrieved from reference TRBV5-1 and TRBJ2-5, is KAGVTQTPRYLIKTRGQQVTLSCSPISGHRSVSWYQQTPGQGLQFLFEYFSETQRNKGNFPGRFSGRQFSNSRSEMNVSTLELGDSALYLCASCGQPGGQEIQYFGPGTRLLVL.

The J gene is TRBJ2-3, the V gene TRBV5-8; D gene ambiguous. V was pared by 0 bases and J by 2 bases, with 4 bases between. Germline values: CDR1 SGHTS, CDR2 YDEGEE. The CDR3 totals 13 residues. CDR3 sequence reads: CASSLGNTDTQYF. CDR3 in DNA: TGTGCCAGCAGCTTGGGCAACACAGATACGCAGTATTTT.

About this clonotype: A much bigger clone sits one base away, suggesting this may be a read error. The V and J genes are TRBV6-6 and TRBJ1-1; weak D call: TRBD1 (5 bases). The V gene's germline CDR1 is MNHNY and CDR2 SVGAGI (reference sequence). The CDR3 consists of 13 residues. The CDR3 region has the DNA TGTGCCAGCAGGGTAAAGGGGAGCACTGAAGATTTCTTT. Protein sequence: CASRVKGSTEDFF.

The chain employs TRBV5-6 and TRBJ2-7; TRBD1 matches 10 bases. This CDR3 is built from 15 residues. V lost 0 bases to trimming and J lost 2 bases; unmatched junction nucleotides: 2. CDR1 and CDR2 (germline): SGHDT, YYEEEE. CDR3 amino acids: CASSLGGTGAYEQYF. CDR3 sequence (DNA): TGTGCCAGCAGCTTGGGTGGGACAGGGGCCTACGAGCAGTACTTC.

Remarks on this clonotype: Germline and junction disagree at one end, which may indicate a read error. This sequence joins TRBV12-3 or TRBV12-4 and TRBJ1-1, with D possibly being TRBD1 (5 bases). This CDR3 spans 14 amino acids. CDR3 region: CAGSIGTGGTEAFF. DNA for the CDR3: TGTGCCGGCAGTATAGGGACGGGGGGCACTGAAGCTTTCTTT.

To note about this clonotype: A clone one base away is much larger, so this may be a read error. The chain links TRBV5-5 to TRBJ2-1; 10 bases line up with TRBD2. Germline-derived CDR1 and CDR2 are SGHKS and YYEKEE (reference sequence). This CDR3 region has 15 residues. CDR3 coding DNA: TGTGACAGCAGTTACCCGGGACTAGCGTACAATGAGCAGTTCTTC. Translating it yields CDSSYPGLAYNEQFF. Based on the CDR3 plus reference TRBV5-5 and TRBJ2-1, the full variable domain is DAGVTQSPTHLIKTRGQQVTLRCSPISGHKSVSWYQQVLGQGPQFIFQYYEKEERGRGNFPDRFSARQFPNYSSELNVNALLLGDSALYLCDSSYPGLAYNEQFFGPGTRLTVL.

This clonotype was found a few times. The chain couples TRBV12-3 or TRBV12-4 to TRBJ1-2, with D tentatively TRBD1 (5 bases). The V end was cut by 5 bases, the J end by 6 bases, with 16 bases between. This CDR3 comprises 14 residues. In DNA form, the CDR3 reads TGTGCCAGCAGTCTAGGGGCAGGTCGGGATGGCTACACCTTC. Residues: CASSLGAGRDGYTF.

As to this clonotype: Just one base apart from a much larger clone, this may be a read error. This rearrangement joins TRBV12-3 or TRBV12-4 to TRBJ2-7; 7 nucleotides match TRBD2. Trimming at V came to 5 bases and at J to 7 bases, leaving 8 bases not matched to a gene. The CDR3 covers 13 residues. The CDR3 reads CASSMAGAGEQYF. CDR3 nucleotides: TGTGCCAGCAGTATGGCGGGAGCGGGGGAGCAGTACTTC.

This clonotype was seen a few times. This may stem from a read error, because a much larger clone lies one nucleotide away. CDR3 region: CASRPGLAGCAQYF. The CDR3 bases are TGTGCCAGCAGACCGGGACTAGCGGGTTGTGCGCAGTATTTT. V is TRBV6-2 or TRBV6-3 and J is TRBJ2-3; 12 bases agree with TRBD2. J was trimmed by 10 bases and V by 6 bases; bases with no gene match: 8. CDR3 length equals 14 residues. Germline V lookup: CDR1 MNHEY, CDR2 SVGEGT.